This T cell receptor (beta chain) was sequenced during a study of T-cell memory formation after mild COVID-19. There are 15 residues in the CDR3. V was cut by 6 bases and J by 3 bases, with 18 bases left in between. Each CDR3 protein is one row after TCRdb ran MiXCR on the 5' RACE reads. The sample yields roughly 110,000 distinct CDR3 sequences, approximately 15% seen once. This clonotype was counted only a few times. Source material: PBMCs or a T cell subset sorted from them (not recorded which). V and J are TRBV12-3 or TRBV12-4 and TRBJ2-7; D assignment may be TRBD1 or TRBD2 (5 bases each). The sequence was collected from a young man who had mild COVID-19 (a few samples of this study predate the infection). Cell type and time point are not known. The DNA of the CDR3 is TGTGCCAGCAGCCCCGAGGGGTTCGGGTACTACGAGCAGTACTTC. Protein sequence: CASSPEGFGYYEQYF.